This T cell receptor beta chain was captured by sequencing in a study of cytomegalovirus exposure and HLA in healthy donors. Regarding this clone: Antigen unknown.

Overall study findings and caveats: In vitro checks showed that a few CMV-associated chains really do target CMV antigens. Prior analysis indicated that the majority of TCR beta V segments exhibited productivity approximately 87% or approximately 30% of the time.

13 Jbeta primers and 60 Vbeta primers were used for the PCR. Libraries were prepared by immunoSEQ multiplex PCR; TCRdb keeps only in-frame clonotypes and omits some of them. This sample has around 200,000 clones, with roughly 89% found just once. The CDR3 loop spans 14 amino acids. Germline V CDR1 and CDR2: SQVTM, ANQGSEA. Trimming took 7 bases from V and 5 from J, leaving 20 bases between them. This TCR was sampled from a woman aged 18-29 years in good health and CMV-seronegative. Sequencing was carried out using PBMCs. The gene calls are TRBV29-1 and TRBJ1-1; D may be TRBD1 (6 bases). Written as DNA, the CDR3 is TGCAGCGCCTATTCCTGGGGGCGCGGAACTGAAGCTTTCTTT. Its protein is CSAYSWGRGTEAFF.